Listed below are T cell receptor beta chains from one sample, sequenced in a study of blood T cell repertoires in COVID-19. Only in-frame clones appear in the TCRdb table, and some are missing; sequencing was by immunoSEQ multiplex PCR. Of 350,000 to 400,000 clones in the sample, 80% to 90% are singletons; the top ten hold around 3%. The sample was peripheral blood. The source is a woman between 25 and 40 years old with COVID-19, enrolled during active disease. The conserved cysteine and the conserved F or W are not part of the CDR3 here.

J: TRBJ1-2
V: TRBV6-2/TRBV6-3
CDR3: ASSYAGGRDGYT

J: TRBJ2-1
V: TRBV28
CDR3: ASSVGGAYNEQF

J: TRBJ2-7
V: TRBV4-2
CDR3: ASSQEGVRGYDEQY

J: TRBJ1-6
V: TRBV4-3
CDR3: ASSQDSGTGGSPLH

J: TRBJ2-1
V: TRBV10-1
CDR3: ASSPSGRDNEQF

J: TRBJ1-2
V: TRBV21-1
CDR3: ASSKAGSGDYGYT

J: TRBJ2-1
V: TRBV19
CDR3: ASSTLAGIYNEQF

J: TRBJ1-2
V: TRBV4-1
CDR3: ASSQDRSENYGYT

J: TRBJ1-6
V: TRBV9
CDR3: ASSPGTAGNSPLH

J: TRBJ1-6
V: TRBV11-3
CDR3: ASSLNGYNSPLH

J: TRBJ1-2
V: TRBV28
CDR3: ASSLGGRNYGYT

J: TRBJ2-5
V: TRBV10-3
CDR3: AISGAQGDRETQY

J: TRBJ1-4
V: TRBV5-6
CDR3: ASSATTGPREKLF

J: TRBJ2-1
V: TRBV5-6
CDR3: ASSLGDPGEQF

J: TRBJ2-3
V: TRBV28
CDR3: ASRVPGEGAADTQY

J: TRBJ2-5
V: TRBV28
CDR3: ASSPKETQY

J: TRBJ2-2
V: TRBV4-1
CDR3: ASSPKGQGNTGELF